These 9 T cell receptor beta chains share one sample of origin, sequenced in a study of T cells in Graves' hyperthyroidism and ophthalmopathy. Using RNA transcripts as the source, TCR beta CDR3 regions were amplified. During a first-round RT-PCR of the TCR CDR3, the HTBI primer set was used. Each CDR3 protein gets one entry after TCRdb re-called the multiplex PCR reads with MiXCR. The sample holds about 34,000 distinct CDR3 sequences, around half seen once. The sequenced material came from blood. Receptors were obtained from a woman aged 40 to 50 with Graves' ophthalmopathy.

This clonotype was observed at least ten times. The genes are TRBV10-3 and TRBJ2-2; D is tentatively TRBD1 or TRBD2 (6 bases each). Trimming left V 4 bases short and J 0 bases short, with 9 bases between. The CDR3 sequence is 15 residues long. The germline CDR1 and CDR2 sequences are ENHRY and SYGVKD. CDR3 residues: CAISVGGSNTGELFF. The CDR3 DNA sequence: TGTGCCATCAGTGTGGGGGGCTCGAACACCGGGGAGCTGTTTTTT.

This clonotype has a count of ten or more. This rearrangement joins TRBV6-5 to TRBJ2-1, with D possibly being TRBD1 (7 bases). The CDR3 is made up of 16 amino acids. V lost 6 bases and J lost 8, with 23 bases in between. Per germline, CDR1 MNHEY and CDR2 SVGAGI. The CDR3 sequence: CASRQTGTAGDYEQFF. In DNA form, the CDR3 reads TGTGCCAGCAGACAAACCGGGACAGCGGGCGACTATGAGCAGTTCTTC.

There are many counts of this clonotype. A single base separates this from a much larger clone, so it may be a read error. The CDR3 does not close with the conserved phenylalanine or tryptophan, likely indicating a read error. The chain links TRBV20-1 to TRBJ1-1; possible D gene TRBD1, 6 bases. V dropped 4 bases and J dropped 4 bases, with 13 bases sitting between them. The CDR3 is 13 residues long. Germline CDR1 is DFQATT and CDR2 is SNEGSKA (reference sequence). In DNA form, the CDR3 reads TGCAGTGCTATTAAGGGGGACGTCACTGAAGCTTTCTCT. It codes for CSAIKGDVTEAFS.

This clonotype has a count of ten or more. This sequence joins TRBV6-2 or TRBV6-3 and TRBJ1-1; perhaps TRBD1 as D (6 bases). V gave up 5 bases and J gave up 1 base, with 14 bases separating them. This CDR3 comprises 15 residues. Per germline, CDR1 MNHEY and CDR2 SVGEGT. The CDR3 sequence: CASSPGGLTNTEAFF. The CDR3 nucleotides read TGTGCCAGCAGTCCCGGGGGGCTGACGAACACTGAAGCTTTCTTT.

By frequency in the sample, this clonotype is medium-sized (0.01 to 0.1%). This chain uses TRBV9 with TRBJ2-7; the D gene is possibly TRBD2 (6 bases). V dropped 0 bases and J dropped 6 bases, with 10 bases sitting between them. CDR3 size: 13 residues. The germline V gene encodes CDR1 SGDLS and CDR2 YYNGEE. CDR3 protein: CASSVDLASEQYF. CDR3 DNA sequence: TGTGCCAGCAGCGTAGACCTAGCGAGCGAGCAGTACTTC.

This clonotype showed up many times. V gene TRBV2 combines with J gene TRBJ2-2; D ambiguous. The CDR3 contains 12 residues. Germline assignment: CDR1 SNHLY and CDR2 FYNNEI. With 7 bases removed from V and 3 bases from J, the gap between germline ends came to 6 bases. CDR3: CASNKYTGELFF. CDR3 sequence (DNA): TGTGCCAGCAACAAGTACACCGGGGAGCTGTTTTTT.

This clonotype has a count of ten or more. This chain connects TRBV5-1 to TRBJ2-7, with unresolved D. The length of the CDR3 is 12 residues. Looked up from germline, CDR1 is SGHRS and CDR2 is YFSETQ. Trimming took off 5 bases at V and 6 bases at J, with 12 bases between the two ends. The CDR3 bases are TGCGCCAGCAGTCCTGACGGTGTCGAGCAGTACTTC. As protein: CASSPDGVEQYF.

This chain uses TRBV10-1 with TRBJ2-4; the D is unclear. There are 11 residues in the CDR3. Trimming left V 0 bases short and J 8 bases short, with 2 bases between. The germline V gene encodes CDR1 WNHNN and CDR2 SYGVQD (reference sequence). The CDR3, as DNA: TGCGCCAGCAGTGAGTCGCACATTCAGTACTTC. It specifies CASSESHIQYF.

The V call is TRBV20-1, the J call TRBJ2-2; D tentatively reads TRBD1 or TRBD2 (5 bases each). The CDR3 extends over 18 amino acids. V was trimmed by 5 bases and J by 3 bases, leaving 25 bases between them. Germline CDR1 and CDR2: DFQATT and SNEGSKA (reference sequence). CDR3 amino acids: CSAEGPQSFYNDTGELFF. In nucleotides, the CDR3 is TGCAGTGCTGAGGGACCACAGAGCTTTTACAATGACACCGGGGAGCTGTTTTTT.